This TCR beta chain stems from a study of regulatory T cells in long-lasting Graves disease. Study findings and constraints: The TCR repertoire of persistent Graves' patients was less diverse than that of newly diagnosed ones.

Regarding time point: newly diagnosed GD, antithyroid drugs for less than 3 months. Extracted PBMC RNA gave rise to the TCR library. A volume of around 8.7 milliliters of peripheral blood was collected in EDTA tubes. This clonotype was seen a single time. Its antigen is not identified. Germline lookup yields CDR1 SGHRS and CDR2 YFSETQ. The CDR3 is made up of 16 amino acids. Unmatched junction bases numbered 10, after V lost 4 bases and J lost 8 bases. Through Arm-PCR of CDR3 regions and iRepertoire HTBI primers, TCR beta libraries were built. TCRdb reprocessed the multiplex PCR reads via MiXCR and lists one record per CDR3 protein. Here the sample spans about 620,000 distinct CDR3 sequences, 15% to 20% being singletons. The same sample was also studied in work on T cells in Graves' hyperthyroidism and ophthalmopathy. That paper adds: The study used the HTBI primer set for a first-round RT-PCR of the TCR CDR3. Blood shared most expanded thyroid clonotypes above 0.001.

This chain links TRBV5-1 with TRBJ2-1, with 12 bases that match TRBD2. Sequenced here: peripheral blood mononuclear cells (PBMCs), sampled at new diagnosis, from a patient treated with antithyroid drugs. The receptor was isolated from a woman in her thirties with Graves disease. CDR3 bases: TGCGCCAGCAGCCTACCCCGACTAGCGGGAGAGGATGAGCAGTTCTTC. This codes for CASSLPRLAGEDEQFF. Combining the CDR3 with reference TRBV5-1 and TRBJ2-1 gives the whole variable domain KAGVTQTPRYLIKTRGQQVTLSCSPISGHRSVSWYQQTPGQGLQFLFEYFSETQRNKGNFPGRFSGRQFSNSRSEMNVSTLELGDSALYLCASSLPRLAGEDEQFFGPGTRLTVL.